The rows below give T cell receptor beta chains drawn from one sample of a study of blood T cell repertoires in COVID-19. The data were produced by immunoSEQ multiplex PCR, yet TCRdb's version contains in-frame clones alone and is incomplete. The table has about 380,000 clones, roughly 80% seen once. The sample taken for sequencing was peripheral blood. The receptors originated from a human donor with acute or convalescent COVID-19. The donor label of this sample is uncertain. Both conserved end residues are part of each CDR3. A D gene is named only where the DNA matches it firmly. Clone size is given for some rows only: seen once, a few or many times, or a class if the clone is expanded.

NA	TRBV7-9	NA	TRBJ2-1	CASSLVGVNEQFF	TGTGCCAGCAGCTTAGTCGGAGTCAATGAGCAGTTCTTC
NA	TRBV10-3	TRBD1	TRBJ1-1	CAISEDRGTEAFF	TGTGCCATCAGTGAGGACAGGGGAACTGAAGCTTTCTTT
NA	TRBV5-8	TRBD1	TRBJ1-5	CASSPGQSSNQPQHF	TGTGCCAGCAGCCCGGGACAGAGTAGCAATCAGCCCCAGCATTTT
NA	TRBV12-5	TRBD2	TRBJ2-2	CASASQSVAGDTGELFF	TGTGCTAGTGCCTCACAATCAGTAGCGGGAGACACCGGGGAGCTGTTTTTT
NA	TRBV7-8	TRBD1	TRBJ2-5	CASSIGWTGRQETQYF	TGTGCCAGCAGTATAGGGTGGACAGGGCGACAAGAGACCCAGTACTTC
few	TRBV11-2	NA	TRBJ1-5	CASSGQINQPQHF	TGTGCCAGCAGCGGTCAGATAAATCAGCCCCAGCATTTT
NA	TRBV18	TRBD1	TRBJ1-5	CASSTGQGALGPQHF	TGTGCCAGCTCCACAGGACAGGGGGCTCTGGGGCCCCAGCATTTT
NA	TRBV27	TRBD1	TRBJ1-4	CASSSEPGGADEKLFF	TGTGCCAGCAGTTCGGAACCAGGGGGCGCGGATGAAAAACTGTTTTTT
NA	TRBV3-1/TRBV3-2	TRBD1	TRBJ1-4	CASSQFAPGGQPSRNEKLFF	TGTGCCAGCAGCCAATTCGCTCCTGGGGGACAGCCGAGTAGAAATGAAAAACTGTTTTTT
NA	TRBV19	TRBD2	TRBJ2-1	CASSIPLGAGGDGNEQFF	TGTGCCAGTAGTATACCCCTCGGGGCGGGAGGGGATGGCAATGAGCAGTTCTTC
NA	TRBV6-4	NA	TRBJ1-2	CASSDSVGGGYTF	TGTGCCAGCAGTGACTCGGTGGGGGGTGGCTACACCTTC
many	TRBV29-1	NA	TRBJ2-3	CSASITGTHTDTQYF	TGCAGCGCCTCGATAACAGGGACCCACACAGATACGCAGTATTTT
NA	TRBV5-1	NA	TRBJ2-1	CASSLFAGAAYNEQFF	TGCGCCAGCAGCTTGTTCGCGGGGGCAGCCTACAATGAGCAGTTCTTC
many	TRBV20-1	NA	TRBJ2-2	CSARGLGELFF	TGCAGTGCCAGAGGGCTCGGGGAGCTGTTTTTT
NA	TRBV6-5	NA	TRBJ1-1	CASCGHLLNTEAFF	TGTGCCAGCTGCGGACACTTACTGAACACTGAAGCTTTCTTT
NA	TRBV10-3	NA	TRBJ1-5	CAISGTDSNQPQHF	TGTGCCATCAGTGGGACTGATAGCAATCAGCCCCAGCATTTT
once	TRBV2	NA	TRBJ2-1	CASIFGVGVNEQFF	TGTGCCAGCATCTTCGGAGTCGGCGTGAATGAGCAGTTCTTC
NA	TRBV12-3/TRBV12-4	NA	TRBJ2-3	CASSNSTDTQYF	TGTGCCAGCAGCAATAGCACAGATACGCAGTATTTT
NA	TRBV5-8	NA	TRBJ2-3	CASSSRDTHTDTQYF	TGTGCCAGCAGCTCCCGGGACACCCACACAGATACGCAGTATTTT
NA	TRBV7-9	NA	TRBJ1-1	CASSLPGQQNTEAFF	TGTGCCAGCAGCTTACCGGGACAACAGAACACTGAAGCTTTCTTT
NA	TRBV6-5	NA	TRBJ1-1	CASSYQLQGEAFF	TGTGCCAGCAGTTATCAATTACAGGGAGAAGCTTTCTTT
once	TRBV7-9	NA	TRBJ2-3	CASRWGSTDTQYF	TGTGCCAGCCGCTGGGGCAGCACAGATACGCAGTATTTT
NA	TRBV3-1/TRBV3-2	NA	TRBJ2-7	CASSQEGAKWPYEQYF	TGTGCCAGCAGCCAAGAAGGGGCGAAATGGCCCTACGAGCAGTACTTC
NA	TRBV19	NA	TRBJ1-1	CASSPAGTRNTEAFF	TGTGCCAGTAGTCCGGCGGGGACTCGTAACACTGAAGCTTTCTTT
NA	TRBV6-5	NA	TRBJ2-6	CASSYLAAGANVLTF	TGTGCCAGCAGTTACCTCGCAGCTGGGGCCAACGTCCTGACTTTC
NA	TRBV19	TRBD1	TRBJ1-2	CASSSDGQGRSGYTF	TGTGCCAGTAGTAGCGACGGACAGGGGAGAAGTGGCTACACCTTC
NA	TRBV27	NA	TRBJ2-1	CASSFGLRDYEQFF	TGTGCCAGCAGTTTCGGCCTCCGGGACTATGAGCAGTTCTTC
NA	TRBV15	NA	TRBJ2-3	CATSRDGRTTDTQYF	TGTGCCACCAGCAGAGATGGGAGAACAACAGATACGCAGTATTTT
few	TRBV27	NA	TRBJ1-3	CASSATGKGFADTIYF	TGTGCCAGCAGCGCCACCGGAAAGGGGTTCGCGGACACCATATATTTT
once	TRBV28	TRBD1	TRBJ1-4	CASGLGQGSEKLFF	TGTGCCAGCGGACTCGGACAGGGAAGTGAAAAACTGTTTTTT
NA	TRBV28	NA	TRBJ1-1	CASSLLAGPAFF	TGTGCCAGCAGTTTATTAGCAGGGCCAGCTTTCTTT
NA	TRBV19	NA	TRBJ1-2	CASSHRQESYGYTF	TGTGCCAGTAGTCACCGACAGGAGAGCTATGGCTACACCTTC
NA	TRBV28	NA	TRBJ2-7	CASSSPPAMNFYEQYF	TGTGCCAGCAGTTCGCCGCCAGCGATGAATTTCTACGAGCAGTACTTC
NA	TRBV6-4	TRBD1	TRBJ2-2	CASSRAQGLNTGELFF	TGTGCCAGCAGTAGGGCACAGGGGCTGAACACCGGGGAGCTGTTTTTT
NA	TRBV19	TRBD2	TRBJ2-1	CASSDLLAGYNEQFF	TGTGCCAGTAGCGACTTACTAGCGGGATATAATGAGCAGTTCTTC
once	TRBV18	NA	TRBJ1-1	CASSPPNREVAFF	TGTGCCAGCTCACCACCGAACAGGGAAGTAGCTTTCTTT
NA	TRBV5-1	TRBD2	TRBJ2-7	CASNSETGGPYEQYF	TGCGCCAGCAACTCGGAAACGGGAGGGCCCTACGAGCAGTACTTC
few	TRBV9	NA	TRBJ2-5	CASSVLPAEETQYF	TGTGCCAGCAGCGTACTTCCCGCGGAAGAGACCCAGTACTTC
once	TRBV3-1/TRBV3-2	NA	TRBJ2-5	CASSQLGGQETQYF	TGTGCCAGCAGCCAACTGGGGGGCCAAGAGACCCAGTACTTC
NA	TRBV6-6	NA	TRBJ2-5	CASSFQDRKETQYF	TGTGCCAGCAGTTTCCAGGACAGAAAAGAGACCCAGTACTTC
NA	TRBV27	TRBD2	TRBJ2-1	CASSWERGTYNEQFF	TGTGCCAGCTCTTGGGAGCGGGGGACCTACAATGAGCAGTTCTTC
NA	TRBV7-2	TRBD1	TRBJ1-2	CASSRTRQGTGYTF	TGTGCCAGCAGCCGGACCCGACAGGGGACAGGCTACACCTTC
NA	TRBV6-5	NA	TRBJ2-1	CASSYSGRKSYNEQFF	TGTGCCAGCAGTTACTCGGGGCGGAAGTCCTACAATGAGCAGTTCTTC
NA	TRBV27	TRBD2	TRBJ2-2	CASSQGTSGRLGDTGELFF	TGTGCCAGCAGCCAAGGGACTAGCGGGAGATTAGGTGACACCGGGGAGCTGTTTTTT
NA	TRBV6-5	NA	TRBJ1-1	CATQLNTEAFF	TGTGCCACCCAATTGAACACTGAAGCTTTCTTT
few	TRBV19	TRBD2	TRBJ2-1	CASSTLAGGSHNEQFF	TGTGCCAGTAGTACCCTGGCGGGGGGGTCCCACAATGAGCAGTTCTTC
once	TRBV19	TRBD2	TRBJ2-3	CASTKRREGPDTQYF	TGTGCCTCCACCAAAAGGCGGGAGGGCCCAGATACGCAGTATTTT
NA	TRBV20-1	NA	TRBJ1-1	CSASVLSRGTEAFF	TGCAGTGCTAGTGTCCTAAGCCGAGGCACTGAAGCTTTCTTT
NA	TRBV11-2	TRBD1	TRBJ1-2	CASSSTGQGFGYTF	TGTGCCAGCAGCTCCACGGGACAGGGATTTGGCTACACCTTC
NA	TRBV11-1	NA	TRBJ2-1	CASSRTTGSYNEQFF	TGTGCCAGCAGCAGGACTACGGGCTCCTACAATGAGCAGTTCTTC
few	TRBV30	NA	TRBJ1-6	CAWKYWDFRSPLHF	TGTGCCTGGAAGTATTGGGACTTCAGGTCACCCCTCCACTTT
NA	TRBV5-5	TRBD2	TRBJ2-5	CASSLEPAGSIETQYF	TGTGCCAGCAGCTTGGAGCCAGCGGGATCGATAGAGACCCAGTACTTC
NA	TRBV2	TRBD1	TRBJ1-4	CASSEIWTGYEKLFF	TGTGCCAGCAGTGAAATATGGACAGGGTATGAAAAACTGTTTTTT
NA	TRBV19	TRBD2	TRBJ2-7	CASSFGLAGTSYEQYF	TGTGCCAGTAGTTTCGGACTAGCGGGGACTTCCTACGAGCAGTACTTC
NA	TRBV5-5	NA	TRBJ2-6	CASSLPRTASGANVLTF	TGTGCCAGCAGCTTGCCGAGGACAGCCTCTGGGGCCAACGTCCTGACTTTC
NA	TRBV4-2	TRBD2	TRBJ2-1	CASSQDPSGGAGEQFF	TGTGCCAGCAGCCAAGATCCCAGCGGGGGGGCCGGTGAGCAGTTCTTC